This note documents a single T cell receptor (beta chain) sequence. Its antigen is still unknown. The data are from a study of cytomegalovirus exposure and HLA in healthy donors. Study observations and caveats: Rare sequences made up most TCRs, while some public TCRs were found in many donors.

This CDR3 has 14 amino acids. V lost 6 bases and J lost 4, with 16 bases in between. Germline assignment: CDR1 MDHEN and CDR2 SYDVKM. With 60 Vbeta and 13 Jbeta primers, the PCR was carried out. Profiling relied on immunoSEQ multiplex PCR, and the TCRdb table lists in-frame clones only, not all of them. The table records 99,000 or so clones, around four fifths of them present only once. The receptor's source is a middle-aged woman in good health and CMV-seronegative. This sequence joins TRBV28 and TRBJ2-7; D possibly corresponds to TRBD2 (5 bases). The specimen was PBMCs. The CDR3 protein is CASRTLPGSYEQYF. CDR3 nucleotide sequence: TGTGCCAGCAGGACTCTTCCGGGATCGTACGAGCAGTACTTC.